This T cell receptor beta chain was captured by sequencing in a study of T cell responses to AZD1222 COVID-19 vaccine. General study points: Epitopes outside B.1.351 and B.1.1.7 mutated regions reportedly drew nearly half of spike TCRs. In a largely white British group with more females than males, clonal diversity was possibly underestimated. Spike-specific TCR breadth and depth went up after people got two AZD1222 doses.

Clones were read by immunoSEQ multiplex PCR, and TCRdb kept only the in-frame ones, dropping some. The sample consists of 65,000 to 75,000 clones, around 80% of them appearing once. The length of the CDR3 is 12 residues. CDR1 and CDR2 (germline): SEHNR, FQNEAQ (reference sequence). V lost 4 bases and J 12 bases, leaving 10 bases between the germline ends. In its sample, this clone was seen a few times. The target antigen is unknown. The TCR was taken from an adult who received the AZD1222 COVID-19 vaccine. The sample here was peripheral blood, taken 28 days after the second AZD1222 dose. This chain joins TRBV7-9 and TRBJ1-6; D not certain. CDR3 DNA sequence: TGTGCCAGCAGCTCGCGGACGGGACCCCTCCACTTT. Protein product: CASSSRTGPLHF.